Listed below are T cell receptor beta chains from one sample, sequenced in a study of graft-versus-host responses after intestinal transplantation. Data came from immunoSEQ multiplex PCR; TCRdb stores just in-frame clones and leaves some out. Of around 89,000 clones in the sample, approximately 90% were seen once. These receptors lack a known antigen. Source: unstimulated CD8+ T cells sorted from spleen or lymph node cells, taken before transplant. The receptors come from a human donor who was the organ donor for an intestinal transplant. CDR3s include the opening cysteine and the closing phenylalanine or tryptophan. A D gene is named only where the DNA matches it firmly. Some rows have no size entry. The others give once, few or many, or a class for an expanded clone.

j_call clone_size d_call cdr3_length v_call cdr3_aa cdr3_nt
TRBJ2-7 once TRBD2 13 TRBV27 CASSLGTSGMQYF TGTGCCAGCAGTTTAGGGACTAGCGGGATGCAGTACTTC
TRBJ1-2 NA NA 14 TRBV4-1 CASSRMGVLDGYTF TGCGCCAGCAGCCGGATGGGAGTTTTGGATGGCTACACCTTC
TRBJ1-6 NA NA 14 TRBV27 CASSWVPGLSPLHF TGTGCCAGCAGTTGGGTCCCAGGGTTATCACCCCTCCACTTT
TRBJ1-2 NA NA 13 TRBV5-1 CASSLDPSYGYTF TGCGCCAGCAGCTTGGACCCTAGCTATGGCTACACCTTC
TRBJ2-5 NA TRBD1 13 TRBV10-3 CAIMDRGQETQYF TGTGCCATCATGGACAGGGGGCAAGAGACCCAGTACTTC
TRBJ2-2 NA NA 16 TRBV18 CASSPEIASDTGELFF TGTGCCAGCTCACCCGAGATAGCGTCAGACACCGGGGAGCTGTTTTTT
TRBJ1-6 NA NA 12 TRBV27 CASSPGHLSLHF TGTGCCAGCAGTCCCGGACACCTCTCCCTCCACTTT
TRBJ1-1 NA NA 13 TRBV7-9 CASSPGLLAEAFF TGTGCCAGCAGCCCGGGACTTTTGGCTGAAGCTTTCTTT
TRBJ2-3 NA TRBD1 15 TRBV5-4 CASSDAQGAKDTQYF TGTGCCAGCAGCGACGCCCAGGGGGCCAAAGATACGCAGTATTTT
TRBJ2-7 few NA 15 TRBV10-3 CAIKSLPGEGSEQYF TGTGCCATCAAGTCCCTCCCGGGGGAAGGAAGCGAGCAGTACTTC
TRBJ2-7 once TRBD2 16 TRBV7-2 CASSLGAGRKGSKQYF TGTGCCAGCAGCTTAGGTGCCGGGAGGAAGGGCTCGAAGCAGTACTTC
TRBJ2-7 NA TRBD1 12 TRBV2 CASRGGPYEQYF TGTGCCAGCAGAGGGGGCCCCTACGAGCAGTACTTC
TRBJ2-5 NA NA 16 TRBV5-4 CASSPRTGMMRETQYF TGTGCCAGCAGCCCCCGAACAGGGATGATGCGTGAGACCCAGTACTTC
TRBJ1-4 NA NA 14 TRBV18 CASSPGPGNEKLFF TGTGCCAGCTCACCGGGTCCGGGAAATGAAAAACTGTTTTTT
TRBJ2-7 NA TRBD2 16 TRBV2 CASILSRLAGVYEQYF TGTGCCAGCATCCTCTCTCGGCTAGCGGGGGTCTACGAGCAGTACTTC
TRBJ1-2 NA NA 16 TRBV28 CASSFDQEPPHYGYTF TGTGCCAGCAGTTTTGATCAGGAACCTCCCCACTATGGCTACACCTTC
TRBJ2-1 NA TRBD2 14 TRBV30 CAWGSGGGYNEQFF TGTGCCTGGGGAAGCGGGGGCGGCTACAATGAGCAGTTCTTC
TRBJ1-2 NA NA 14 TRBV7-9 CASSLGWDSYGYTF TGTGCCAGCAGCTTAGGTTGGGACTCCTATGGCTACACCTTC
TRBJ1-1 NA NA 12 TRBV11-1 CASSPYATKAFF TGTGCCAGCAGCCCTTATGCCACTAAAGCTTTCTTT
TRBJ2-2 NA TRBD2 13 TRBV7-6 CASSPGGTGELFF TGTGCCAGCAGCCCCGGGGGGACCGGGGAGCTGTTTTTT
TRBJ2-3 few TRBD2 20 TRBV10-3 CAISESPTSEVGGQADTQYF TGTGCCATCAGTGAGTCTCCGACTAGCGAGGTAGGAGGGCAGGCAGATACGCAGTATTTT
TRBJ2-3 NA TRBD2 16 TRBV5-4 CASSLERGPGTDTQYF TGTGCCAGCAGCTTGGAGCGGGGGCCGGGGACAGATACGCAGTATTTT
TRBJ2-7 NA NA 14 TRBV9 CASSATGGDYEQYF TGTGCCAGCAGCGCCACAGGGGGGGACTACGAGCAGTACTTC
TRBJ1-1 NA NA 13 TRBV7-9 CASSLPGATEAFF TGTGCCAGCAGCCTCCCAGGCGCCACTGAAGCTTTCTTT
TRBJ1-2 NA TRBD1 15 TRBV7-9 CASSFGQGSNYGYTF TGTGCCAGCAGCTTTGGACAGGGCTCTAACTATGGCTACACCTTC
TRBJ2-7 few TRBD2 15 TRBV19 CASSIGSGGLYEQYF TGTGCCAGTAGTATAGGGAGCGGGGGCCTCTACGAGCAGTACTTC
TRBJ1-2 NA TRBD1 12 TRBV29-1 CSVDRTGNGYTF TGCAGCGTTGATCGGACAGGGAATGGCTACACCTTC
TRBJ1-2 NA TRBD1 13 TRBV6-5 CASSEQGGNGYTF TGTGCCAGCAGTGAACAGGGGGGGAATGGCTACACCTTC
TRBJ1-4 NA NA 10 TRBV20-1 CSAEGGTPYF TGCAGTGCTGAAGGCGGGACGCCTTATTTT
TRBJ2-7 NA NA 10 TRBV20-1 CSAHRDEQYF TGCAGTGCTCACAGGGACGAGCAGTACTTC
TRBJ2-2 few NA 15 TRBV5-1 CASRMGGPDAGELFF TGCGCCAGCCGGATGGGGGGGCCTGACGCCGGGGAGCTGTTTTTT
TRBJ2-7 NA NA 15 TRBV27 CASSPRGGGTYEQYF TGTGCCAGCAGTCCCCGAGGCGGGGGCACCTACGAGCAGTACTTC
TRBJ1-2 NA NA 14 TRBV27 CASSPQVGGGGYTF TGTGCCAGCAGTCCCCAAGTTGGAGGAGGAGGCTACACCTTC
TRBJ1-6 NA TRBD1 16 TRBV7-9 CASSTRGSSYNSPLHF TGTGCCAGCAGCACCAGGGGGAGCTCCTATAATTCACCCCTCCACTTT
TRBJ2-1 NA NA 14 TRBV28 CASSFFRGVGEQFF TGTGCCAGCAGTTTCTTCCGAGGTGTAGGTGAGCAGTTCTTC
TRBJ2-5 NA TRBD1 13 TRBV30 CAWRRTGRETQYF TGTGCCTGGAGGCGGACAGGGAGAGAGACCCAGTACTTC
TRBJ1-6 few NA 14 TRBV16 CASGRGSGNSPLHF TGTGCCAGCGGCAGGGGTTCTGGGAATTCACCCCTCCACTTT
TRBJ2-1 NA TRBD2 16 TRBV11-2 CASSPTSGGVTNEQFF TGTGCCAGCAGCCCCACTAGCGGGGGGGTTACGAATGAGCAGTTCTTC
TRBJ1-1 few NA 16 TRBV7-9 CASRRMGRWVVAEAFF TGTGCCAGCAGGCGGATGGGGAGGTGGGTGGTCGCTGAAGCTTTCTTT
TRBJ1-1 NA NA 13 TRBV10-2 CASSESQNTEAFF TGCGCCAGCAGTGAGTCTCAGAACACTGAAGCTTTCTTT
TRBJ1-6 NA NA 16 TRBV9 CASSSPDGTANSPLHF TGTGCCAGCAGCAGCCCCGACGGGACTGCTAATTCACCCCTCCACTTT
TRBJ2-1 NA TRBD2 15 TRBV5-4 CASSGGGEGYNEQFF TGTGCCAGCAGCGGGGGGGGAGAAGGCTACAATGAGCAGTTCTTC
TRBJ1-2 NA NA 12 TRBV5-6 CASSSDSYGYTF TGTGCCAGCAGCTCGGACAGCTATGGCTACACCTTC
TRBJ1-1 NA TRBD1 16 TRBV9 CASSPRGRGTNTEAFF TGTGCCAGCAGCCCAAGGGGGCGCGGTACGAACACTGAAGCTTTCTTT
TRBJ1-2 NA NA 16 TRBV10-3 CAISESATLSLYGYTF TGTGCCATCAGTGAGTCCGCGACACTCTCCCTATATGGCTACACCTTC
TRBJ1-6 NA TRBD1 14 TRBV9 CASSGQGASSPLHF TGTGCCAGCAGCGGACAGGGGGCGAGTTCACCCCTCCACTTT
TRBJ1-3 NA NA 12 TRBV7-2 CASSQRDTTIYF TGTGCCAGCAGCCAAAGGGACACCACCATATATTTT
TRBJ2-7 NA TRBD2 15 TRBV7-9 CASSLVSGGAYEQYF TGTGCCAGCAGCTTAGTAAGCGGGGGGGCGTACGAGCAGTACTTC
TRBJ2-7 NA NA 12 TRBV5-5 CASSLQGGEQYF TGTGCCAGCAGCTTGCAAGGGGGCGAGCAGTACTTC
TRBJ1-6 NA NA 13 TRBV7-6 CASSYAGDSPLHF TGTGCCAGCAGCTACGCAGGGGATTCACCCCTCCACTTT
TRBJ1-2 NA TRBD1 13 TRBV14 CASSLQGLEGYTF TGTGCCAGCAGCTTACAGGGGTTGGAAGGCTACACCTTC
TRBJ2-1 NA TRBD1 15 TRBV7-2 CASSLRDRVYNEQFF TGTGCCAGCAGCTTGCGGGACAGGGTTTACAATGAGCAGTTCTTC
TRBJ2-1 once TRBD2 16 TRBV10-3 CAIRGLAGGPYNEQFF TGTGCCATCAGGGGACTAGCGGGGGGGCCCTACAATGAGCAGTTCTTC
TRBJ2-1 NA TRBD1 13 TRBV19 CASSETGLDEQFF TGTGCCAGTAGTGAGACAGGGCTGGATGAGCAGTTCTTC
TRBJ1-1 NA TRBD1 15 TRBV5-1 CASSLDGTANTEAFF TGCGCCAGCAGCCTGGATGGGACAGCGAACACTGAAGCTTTCTTT
TRBJ2-3 NA NA 16 TRBV4-1 CASSQVPAGSTDTQYF TGCGCCAGCAGCCAAGTTCCAGCGGGTAGCACAGATACGCAGTATTTT
TRBJ1-6 NA NA 12 TRBV7-2 CASSRGYSPLHF TGTGCCAGCAGCCGCGGGTATTCACCCCTCCACTTT
TRBJ1-4 NA TRBD1 12 TRBV5-1 CASSEQGEKLFF TGCGCCAGCAGTGAACAGGGGGAAAAACTGTTTTTT
TRBJ2-7 NA TRBD1 16 TRBV7-8 CASSLAVGGTGGEQYF TGTGCCAGCAGCTTAGCGGTCGGGGGGACAGGGGGCGAGCAGTACTTC
TRBJ2-5 NA TRBD2 17 TRBV4-3 CASSLKPGLAGGETQYF TGCGCCAGCAGCCTGAAACCGGGACTAGCGGGGGGTGAGACCCAGTACTTC